The entry that follows covers one T cell receptor beta chain sequence. Its antigen is as yet unknown. The V gene end was trimmed by 4 bases and the J gene end by 0 bases; junction bases not matched to a gene: 9. CDR1 and CDR2 (germline): LGHNA, YSLEER. The CDR3 sequence is 17 residues long. The record originates from a study of cytomegalovirus exposure and HLA in healthy donors. In the study overall: An earlier analysis found under 130 million unique TCR beta sequences from approximately 190 million T cells. Study-level results: Only CMV serostatus was available as immune exposure information. Reportedly, HLA-A and HLA-B alleles of most subjects were accurately predicted from TCR beta. Presence/absence analyses supposed approximately even sequencing depth among donors.

The PCR contained 60 Vbeta and 13 Jbeta primers. Repertoires were generated with immunoSEQ multiplex PCR, while TCRdb's copy carries only in-frame clones and drops some. The sample records 150,000 to 200,000 clones, approximately 75% being singletons. The specimen sequenced was PBMCs. This TCR came from a man aged 45 to 65 in good health and CMV-seropositive. The chain uses TRBV4-3 and TRBJ2-1, with 7 bases fitting TRBD2. The CDR3 region is CASSPSPGGSSYNEQFF. DNA of the CDR3: TGCGCCAGCAGCCCTTCCCCGGGGGGTAGCTCCTACAATGAGCAGTTCTTC.